The rows below give T cell receptor beta chains drawn from one sample of a study of blood T cell repertoires in COVID-19. Generated by immunoSEQ multiplex PCR, the TCRdb table keeps only in-frame clones and is missing some. The sample has around 54,000 clones, 90% seen once; the top ten hold about 3.1%. The sample was peripheral blood. These receptors were obtained from a human donor in a cohort sampled during active COVID-19. The CDR3 runs from the conserved cysteine through the conserved F or W. Fields, in order: D gene, V gene, J gene, clone size, CDR3 DNA, CDR3 protein. A D gene is named only where the DNA matches it firmly. Expanded clones are given a class, and other clones once, few, many or no size at all.

>TRBD1|TRBV19|TRBJ1-5|.
TGTGCCAGTACCTCACTGGGACAGTTTGGTGCCCAGCATTTT
CASTSLGQFGAQHF
>TRBD2|TRBV3-1/TRBV3-2|TRBJ2-5|.
TGTGCCAGCAGCCATGGACTAGCGGGCCCACAAGAGACCCAGTACTTC
CASSHGLAGPQETQYF
>.|TRBV9|TRBJ2-3|.
TGTGCCAGCAGCGTAGTTAGCGGCTCTGCAGATACGCAGTATTTT
CASSVVSGSADTQYF
>.|TRBV28|TRBJ1-5|.
TGTGCCAGCAGTCCCCCCGGGGGTTTTCAGCCCCAGCATTTT
CASSPPGGFQPQHF
>TRBD1|TRBV11-2|TRBJ2-7|.
TGTGCCAGCAGCTTAGACCCAGGGGGTCGGCACGAGCAGTACTTC
CASSLDPGGRHEQYF
>TRBD1|TRBV3-1/TRBV3-2|TRBJ1-6|.
TGTGCCAGCAGCCAACAGGACAGGGGAGGTTCACCCCTCCACTTT
CASSQQDRGGSPLHF
>.|TRBV18|TRBJ1-2|once
TGTGCCAGCTCACCAGATGGGGCTAACGACTATGGCTACACCTTC
CASSPDGANDYGYTF
>.|TRBV6-2/TRBV6-3|TRBJ1-6|.
TGTGCCAGCAGTCCCGGGGGGGCCTATAATTCACCCCTCCACTTT
CASSPGGAYNSPLHF
>TRBD1|TRBV19|TRBJ2-7|few
TGTGCCAGTAGTCCTCGACAGGGGAGACCTTACGAGCAGTACTTC
CASSPRQGRPYEQYF
>.|TRBV10-1|TRBJ2-7|once
TGCGCCAGCAGTGAGTCCGCTAGAGGAGAGCAGTACTTC
CASSESARGEQYF
>TRBD1|TRBV28|TRBJ1-2|.
TGTGCCAGCAGGGCCGCATCCACAGGGGGCTTGGGCTATGGCTACACCTTC
CASRAASTGGLGYGYTF
>TRBD2|TRBV9|TRBJ2-1|.
TGTGCCAGCAAGGCTAGCGGATCGGGGGAGCAGTTCTTC
CASKASGSGEQFF
>TRBD2|TRBV18|TRBJ2-1|.
TGTGCCAGCTCACCACTGGCGGGAGCACCCAATGAGCAGTTCTTC
CASSPLAGAPNEQFF
>.|TRBV6-1|TRBJ1-5|.
TGTGCCAGCAGTGAAGCGGGTACTTCCAGGTCGGCCCAGCATTTT
CASSEAGTSRSAQHF
>.|TRBV27|TRBJ1-1|.
TGTGCCAGCAGTTCGGGACTGCGTGAAGCTTTCTTT
CASSSGLREAFF
>TRBD2|TRBV2|TRBJ2-5|.
TGTGCCAGCAGTGAAGCGCCCGCTAGCGGAACAGAGACCCAGTACTTC
CASSEAPASGTETQYF
>TRBD1|TRBV27|TRBJ2-5|.
TGTGCCAGCAGTGATACAGGGGGAGAGACCCAGTACTTC
CASSDTGGETQYF
>TRBD1|TRBV7-9|TRBJ2-5|few
TGTGCCAGCAGCTTAGGCGGGACAGGTGAGACCCAGTACTTC
CASSLGGTGETQYF
>TRBD2|TRBV14|TRBJ2-1|.
TGTGCCAGCAGCCCCACCCTCTTAGCGGGGCTCTACAATGAGCAGTTCTTC
CASSPTLLAGLYNEQFF
>TRBD1|TRBV18|TRBJ2-6|.
TGTGCCAGCTCACAAACAGGGGCTGGGGCCAACGTCCTGACTTTC
CASSQTGAGANVLTF
>.|TRBV27|TRBJ2-1|.
TGTGCCAGCAGTCGACTCGGGGTCCCCTACAATGAGCAGTTCTTC
CASSRLGVPYNEQFF
>.|TRBV30|TRBJ2-1|.
TGTGCCTGGAGACAACAGGGAAAACCCAATGAGCAGTTCTTC
CAWRQQGKPNEQFF
>.|TRBV18|TRBJ1-2|.
TGTGCCAGCTCACCATCCCCAGGTGACTATGGCTACACCTTC
CASSPSPGDYGYTF
>.|TRBV28|TRBJ1-3|.
TGTGCCCACAGCCCTGGAAACACCATATATTTT
CAHSPGNTIYF
>TRBD2|TRBV5-1|TRBJ2-7|.
TGCGCCAGCAGCCCGGGACTAGCGGGCAACATCTACGAGCAGTACTTC
CASSPGLAGNIYEQYF
>.|TRBV25-1|TRBJ2-1|.
TGTGCCAGCAGTGAAACTAAATTTGATCCGAATGAGCAGTTCTTC
CASSETKFDPNEQFF
>.|TRBV7-9|TRBJ1-1|.
TGTGCCAGCAGCTTAGATGTCCCCGCGGCTTTCTTT
CASSLDVPAAFF
>TRBD1|TRBV20-1|TRBJ1-2|.
TGCAGTGCCAGGGGGCGGGATGGCTACACCTTC
CSARGRDGYTF